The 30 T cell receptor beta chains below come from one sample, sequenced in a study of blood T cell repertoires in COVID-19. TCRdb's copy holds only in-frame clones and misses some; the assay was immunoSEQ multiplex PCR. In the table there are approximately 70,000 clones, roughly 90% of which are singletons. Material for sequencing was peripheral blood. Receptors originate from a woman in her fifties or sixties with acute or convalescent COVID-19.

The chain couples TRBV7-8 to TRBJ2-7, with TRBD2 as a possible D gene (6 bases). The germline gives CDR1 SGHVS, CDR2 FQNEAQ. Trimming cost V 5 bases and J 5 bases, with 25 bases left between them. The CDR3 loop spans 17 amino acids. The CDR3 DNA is TGTGCCAGCAGCGTATTTACAGTTACTGGGGGGAGTGACGAGCAGTACGTC. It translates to CASSVFTVTGGSDEQYV.

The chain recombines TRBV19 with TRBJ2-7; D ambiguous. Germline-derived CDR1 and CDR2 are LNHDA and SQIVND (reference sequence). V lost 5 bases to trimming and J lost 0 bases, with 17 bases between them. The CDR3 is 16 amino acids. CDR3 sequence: CASSPPPRRSSYEQYV. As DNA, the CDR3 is TGTGCCAGTAGTCCTCCCCCTCGACGGAGCTCCTACGAGCAGTACGTC.

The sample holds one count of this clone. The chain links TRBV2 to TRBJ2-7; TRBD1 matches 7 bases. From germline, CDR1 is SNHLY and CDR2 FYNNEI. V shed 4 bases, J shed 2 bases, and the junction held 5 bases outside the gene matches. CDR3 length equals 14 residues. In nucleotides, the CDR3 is TGTGCCAGCAGTGTCCCGGACAGGCCCTACGAGCAGTACGTC. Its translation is CASSVPDRPYEQYV.

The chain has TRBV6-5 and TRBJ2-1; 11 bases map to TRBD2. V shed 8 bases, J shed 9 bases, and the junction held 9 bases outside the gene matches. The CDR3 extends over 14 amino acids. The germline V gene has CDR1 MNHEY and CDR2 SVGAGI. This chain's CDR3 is CASSEASGGFEQFF. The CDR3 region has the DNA TGTGCCAGCTCTGAGGCTAGCGGGGGGTTTGAGCAGTTCTTC.

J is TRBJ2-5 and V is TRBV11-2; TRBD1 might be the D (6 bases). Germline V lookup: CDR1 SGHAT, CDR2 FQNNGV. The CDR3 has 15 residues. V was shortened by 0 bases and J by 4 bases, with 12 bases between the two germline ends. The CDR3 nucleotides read TGTGCCAGCAGCTTAGAAGGAGCGGACAGAGAGACCCAGTACTTC. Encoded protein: CASSLEGADRETQYF.

CDR3 region: CASSPSGPTSYGYTF. The CDR3 nucleotides are TGTGCCAGCTCACCATCAGGGCCAACGAGCTATGGCTACACCTTC. The chain recombines TRBV18 with TRBJ1-2; possible D gene TRBD1, 5 bases. The CDR3 covers 15 residues. CDR1 is KGHSH and CDR2 is LQKENI in the germline V gene. V lost 2 bases to trimming and J lost 4 bases, with 14 bases between them. Full variable domain (rest looked up from reference TRBV18 and TRBJ1-2): NAGVMQNPRHLVRRRGQEARLRCSPMKGHSHVYWYRQLPEEGLKFMVYLQKENIIDESGMPKERFSAEFPKEGPSILRIQQVVRGDSAAYFCASSPSGPTSYGYTFGSGTRLTVV.

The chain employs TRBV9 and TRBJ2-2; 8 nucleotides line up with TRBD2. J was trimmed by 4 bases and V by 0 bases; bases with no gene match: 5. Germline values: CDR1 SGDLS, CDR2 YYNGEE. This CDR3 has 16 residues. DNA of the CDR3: TGTGCCAGCAGCGTAGACGGGGGGGCCCTCACCGGGGAGCTGTTTTTT. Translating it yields CASSVDGGALTGELFF.

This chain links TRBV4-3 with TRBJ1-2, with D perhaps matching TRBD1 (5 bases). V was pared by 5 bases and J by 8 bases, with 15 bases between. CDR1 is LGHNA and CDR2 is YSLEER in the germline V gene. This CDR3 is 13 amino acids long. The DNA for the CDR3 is TGCGCCAGCAGCGAGCAAAAAGGGGTCGGCTACACCTTC. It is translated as CASSEQKGVGYTF.

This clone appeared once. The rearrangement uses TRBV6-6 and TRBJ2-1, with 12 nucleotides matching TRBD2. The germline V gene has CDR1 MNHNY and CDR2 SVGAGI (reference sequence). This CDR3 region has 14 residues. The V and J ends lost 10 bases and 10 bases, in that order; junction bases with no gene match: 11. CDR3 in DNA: TGTGCCACCGGGGGACTAGCGGGTAAGGGGGAGCAGTTCTTC. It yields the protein CATGGLAGKGEQFF.

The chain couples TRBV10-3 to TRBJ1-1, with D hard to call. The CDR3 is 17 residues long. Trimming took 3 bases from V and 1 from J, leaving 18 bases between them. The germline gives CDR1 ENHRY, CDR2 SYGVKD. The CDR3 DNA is TGTGCCATCAGTGACTTCGTGACGGCGGCGGAGAACACTGAAGCTTTCTTT. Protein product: CAISDFVTAAENTEAFF.

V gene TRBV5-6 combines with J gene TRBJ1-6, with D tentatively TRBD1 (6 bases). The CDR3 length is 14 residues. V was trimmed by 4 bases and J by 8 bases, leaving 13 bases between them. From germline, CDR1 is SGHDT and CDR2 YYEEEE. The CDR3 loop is CASSISRGYSPLHF. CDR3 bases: TGTGCCAGCAGCATCTCCAGGGGTTATTCACCCCTCCACTTT.

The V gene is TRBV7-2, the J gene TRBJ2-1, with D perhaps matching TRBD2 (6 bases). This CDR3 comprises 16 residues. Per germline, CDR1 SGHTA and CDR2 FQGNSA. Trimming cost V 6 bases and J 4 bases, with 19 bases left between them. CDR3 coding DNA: TGTGCCAGCAGATACCATTCTAGCGACCTATACAATGAGCAGTTCTTC. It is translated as CASRYHSSDLYNEQFF.

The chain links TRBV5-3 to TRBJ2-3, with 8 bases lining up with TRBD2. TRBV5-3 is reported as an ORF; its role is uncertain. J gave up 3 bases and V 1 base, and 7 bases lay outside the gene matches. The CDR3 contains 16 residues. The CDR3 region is CARSLKVAGRTDTQYF. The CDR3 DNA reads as TGTGCCAGAAGCTTGAAGGTAGCGGGACGGACAGATACGCAGTATTTT.

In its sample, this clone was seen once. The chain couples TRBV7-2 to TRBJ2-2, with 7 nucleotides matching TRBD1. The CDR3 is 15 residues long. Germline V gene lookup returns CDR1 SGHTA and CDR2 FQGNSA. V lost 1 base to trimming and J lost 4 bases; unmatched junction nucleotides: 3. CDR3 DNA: TGTGCCAGCAGCTTAGGACAGGGCGGCACCGGGGAGCTGTTTTTT. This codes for CASSLGQGGTGELFF. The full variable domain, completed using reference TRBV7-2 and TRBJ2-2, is GAGVSQSPSNKVTEKGKDVELRCDPISGHTALYWYRQSLGQGLEFLIYFQGNSAPDKSGLPSDRFSAERTGGSVSTLTIQRTQQEDSAVYLCASSLGQGGTGELFFGEGSRLTVL.

For the CDR3, the DNA is TGCGCCAGCAGCTTGGGGGACAGGGATAACAATGAGCAGTTCTTC. Translated: CASSLGDRDNNEQFF. The rearrangement joins TRBV5-1 to TRBJ2-1, with 9 bases fitting TRBD1. V shed 0 bases, J shed 5 bases, and the junction held 3 bases outside the gene matches. This CDR3 has 15 amino acids. The germline V gene encodes CDR1 SGHRS and CDR2 YFSETQ.

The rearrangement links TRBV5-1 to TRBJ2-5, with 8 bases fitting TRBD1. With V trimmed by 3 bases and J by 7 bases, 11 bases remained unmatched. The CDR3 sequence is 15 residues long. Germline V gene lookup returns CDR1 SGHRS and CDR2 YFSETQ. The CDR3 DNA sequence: TGCGCCAGCAGCTGGATTCGGACAGGGTTTACGACCCAGTACTTC. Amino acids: CASSWIRTGFTTQYF.

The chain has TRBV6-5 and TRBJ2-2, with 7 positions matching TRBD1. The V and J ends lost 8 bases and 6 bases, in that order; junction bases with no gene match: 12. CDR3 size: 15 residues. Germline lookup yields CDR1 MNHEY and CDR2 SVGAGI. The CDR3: CASWRTGGFPGELFF. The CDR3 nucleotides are TGTGCCAGCTGGCGGACAGGAGGCTTCCCCGGGGAGCTGTTTTTT.

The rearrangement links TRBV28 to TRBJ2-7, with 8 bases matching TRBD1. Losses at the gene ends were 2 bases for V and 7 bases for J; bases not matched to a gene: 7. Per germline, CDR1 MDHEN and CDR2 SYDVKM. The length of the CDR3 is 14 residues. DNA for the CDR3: TGTGCCAGCAGTTTAGGCAGGGGGCAAGGGGAGCAGTACGTC. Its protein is CASSLGRGQGEQYV.

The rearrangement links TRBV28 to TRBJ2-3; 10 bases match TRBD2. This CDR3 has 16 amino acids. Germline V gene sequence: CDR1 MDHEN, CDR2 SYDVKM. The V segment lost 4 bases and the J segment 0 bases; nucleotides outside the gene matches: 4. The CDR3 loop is CASSSTSGVSTDTQYF. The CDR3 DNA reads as TGTGCCAGCAGTTCCACTAGCGGGGTTAGCACAGATACGCAGTATTTT.

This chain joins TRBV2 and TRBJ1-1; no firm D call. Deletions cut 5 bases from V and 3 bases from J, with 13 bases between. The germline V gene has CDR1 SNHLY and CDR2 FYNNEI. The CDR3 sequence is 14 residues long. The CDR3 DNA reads TGTGCCAGCAGTACAAACACCGCCGACACTGAAGCTTTCTTT. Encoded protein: CASSTNTADTEAFF.

As DNA, the CDR3 is TGCAGCGTTGGCGGGGCGGCCCAAGAGACCCAGTACTTC. Residues: CSVGGAAQETQYF. The rearrangement joins TRBV29-1 to TRBJ2-5; D perhaps matches TRBD2 (6 bases). This CDR3 has 13 amino acids. The ends were cut back, 4 bases at V and 1 base at J, with 10 bases in the middle. Germline V CDR1 and CDR2: SQVTM, ANQGSEA.

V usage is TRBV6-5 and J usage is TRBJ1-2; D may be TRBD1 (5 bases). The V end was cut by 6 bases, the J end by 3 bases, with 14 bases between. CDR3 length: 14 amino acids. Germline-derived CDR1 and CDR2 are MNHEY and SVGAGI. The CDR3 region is CASRMRGADYGYTF. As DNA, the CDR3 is TGTGCCAGCAGGATGCGGGGCGCGGACTATGGCTACACCTTC.

CDR3 sequence (DNA): TGTGCCAGCGAGGATATAGCGGGGGGCTATTCCTACAATGAGCAGTTCTTC. It is translated as CASEDIAGGYSYNEQFF. V usage is TRBV28 and J usage is TRBJ2-1, with 10 positions matching TRBD2. The V segment lost 8 bases and the J segment 1 base; nucleotides outside the gene matches: 11. Germline CDR1 MDHEN, CDR2 SYDVKM. The CDR3 has 17 residues.

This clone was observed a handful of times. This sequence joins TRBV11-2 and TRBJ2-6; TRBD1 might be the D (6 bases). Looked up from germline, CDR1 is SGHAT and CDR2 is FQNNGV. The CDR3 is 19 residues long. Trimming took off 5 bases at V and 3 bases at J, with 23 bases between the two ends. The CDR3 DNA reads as TGTGCCAGCAGCGCCCTTAGGGGGTTAAGCGCTGATGGGGCCAACGTCCTGACTTTC. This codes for CASSALRGLSADGANVLTF.

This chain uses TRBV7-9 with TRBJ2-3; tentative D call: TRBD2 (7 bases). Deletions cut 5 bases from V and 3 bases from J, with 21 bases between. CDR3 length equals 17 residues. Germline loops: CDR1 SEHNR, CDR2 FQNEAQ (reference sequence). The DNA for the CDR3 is TGTGCCAGCAGCCCCGACGGGGGGCCACGGTCAACAGATACGCAGTATTTT. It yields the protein CASSPDGGPRSTDTQYF.

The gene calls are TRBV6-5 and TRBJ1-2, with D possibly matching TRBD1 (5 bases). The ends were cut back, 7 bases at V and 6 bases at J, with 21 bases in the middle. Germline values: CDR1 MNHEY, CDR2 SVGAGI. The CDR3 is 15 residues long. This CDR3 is CASTGLGRAGDGYTF. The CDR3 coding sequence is TGTGCCAGCACCGGCCTAGGTCGGGCGGGGGATGGCTACACCTTC.

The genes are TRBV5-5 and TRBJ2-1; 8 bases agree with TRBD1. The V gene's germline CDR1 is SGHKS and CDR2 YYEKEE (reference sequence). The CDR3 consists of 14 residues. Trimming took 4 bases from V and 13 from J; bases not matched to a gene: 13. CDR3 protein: CASSPTGTGLVQFF. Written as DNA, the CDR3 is TGTGCCAGCAGCCCAACAGGGACAGGTTTAGTCCAGTTCTTC.

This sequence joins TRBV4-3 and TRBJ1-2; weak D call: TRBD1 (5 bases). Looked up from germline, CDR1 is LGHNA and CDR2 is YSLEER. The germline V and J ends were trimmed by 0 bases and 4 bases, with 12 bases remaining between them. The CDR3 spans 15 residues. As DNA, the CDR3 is TGCGCCAGCAGCCAAGACCTACAGGCAACCTATGGCTACACCTTC. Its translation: CASSQDLQATYGYTF.

Here the CDR3 reads CASSLDISGNTIYF. Written as DNA, the CDR3 is TGCGCCAGCAGCTTGGACATCTCTGGAAACACCATATATTTT. The chain uses TRBV5-1 and TRBJ1-3; no definite D call. The CDR3 is made up of 14 amino acids. Germline CDR1 and CDR2: SGHRS and YFSETQ. Trimming removed 0 bases from V and 0 bases from J, with 4 bases in between.

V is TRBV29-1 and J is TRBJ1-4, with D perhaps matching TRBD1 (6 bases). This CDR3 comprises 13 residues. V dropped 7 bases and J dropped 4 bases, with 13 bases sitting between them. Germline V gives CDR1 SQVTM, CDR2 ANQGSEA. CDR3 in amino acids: CSAQGHGNEKLFF. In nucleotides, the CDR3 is TGCAGCGCCCAGGGGCACGGTAATGAAAAACTGTTTTTT.